This TCR beta chain was captured in a study of OX40 agonist ivuxolimab in advanced cancers. With V trimmed by 9 bases and J by 4 bases, 4 bases remained unmatched. The V gene's germline CDR1 is SGHTA and CDR2 FQGNSA. CDR3 length equals 13 residues. TCRdb keeps only in-frame clones here, not all; method: immunoSEQ multiplex PCR. The sample contains 77,000 or so clones, roughly 78% of which appear only once. Sample: CD4+ or CD8+ T cells sorted from blood, taken in a trial of the OX40 agonist ivuxolimab. The chain joins TRBV7-2 to TRBJ2-2; the match to TRBD1 covers 8 bases. The TCR was taken from an adult with an advanced solid tumor such as melanoma, head and neck, liver or kidney cancer. Here the CDR3 DNA reads TGTGCCAGTGGACAGGGCCGCACCGGGGAGCTGTTTTTT. Protein sequence: CASGQGRTGELFF.